This T cell receptor (beta chain) was profiled in a study of PD-1 blockade in classical Hodgkin lymphoma (dated by TCRdb to about 2020). With respect to the entire study: Nivolumab dosing was 3 mg/kg intravenously every 2 weeks, continuing until either disease progression or unacceptable toxicity. To define a peripheral blood immune signature of response to PD-1 blockade in classical Hodgkin lymphoma, the study combined TCR beta sequencing with CyTOF.

The Qiagen DNeasy kit was used to extract genomic DNA from unsorted PBMCs and from the negatively selected CD4+ and CD8+ fractions. Amplification of TCR beta CDR3 regions was done by immunoSEQ multiplex PCR with primers that anneal to V and J segments. A synthetic immune receptor repertoire was used to minimize amplification bias, and any residual bias was removed computationally once sequencing was done. Turning to the authors' computational methods: Custom Python scripts were used to quantify repertoire diversity as the Shannon entropy index. Unsorted, CD4+ and CD8+ repertoires were analyzed separately, except for combined analyses in which CD4+ and CD8+ sequences were merged in silico. Clonal expansion was defined as a frequency increase of at least 2-fold after treatment compared with C1D1, and clones undetected at baseline were assigned a pseudocount of 0.5. Clones with 0 or 1 copy at C1D1 were defined as singleton clones, while clones with 2 or more copies were defined as non-singleton clones. Clones expanded in unsorted samples were labelled as CD4+, CD8+ or unknown by matching protein sequences in sorted samples from the same patient. Wilcoxon tests were applied to paired samples to test diversity changes from C1D1 to C4D1. This is the immuneACCESS table as TCRdb keeps it, with only in-frame sequences that have V and J called. A part of the clones is gone; compared with another copy, unresolved V genes explain less than half, and the rest is unexplained. That table gives V, J and clone size, and the DNA gave D and trimming. The sample table records about 41,000 clones; roughly 80% of these occur just once. Approximately 20% of the sample goes to the ten largest clones.

Sequences MNHEY (CDR1) and SMNVEV (CDR2) are obtained from the germline V gene (reference sequence). Measured from the cysteine to the phenylalanine, the CDR3 is 12 residues long. Here the CDR3 DNA is all that survives: 36 bases in frame from base 1. Cut back by 4 bases and 5 bases, the V and J ends lie 8 bases apart. Note on this clone: Its antigen is not yet known. The record has no base qualities; no much larger clone is one base away.

The time point label here, explained by the study, means: cycle 1 day 1 (C1D1), immediately before nivolumab initiation. Every trial patient had relapsed following autologous stem cell transplantation, and prior brentuximab vedotin exposure was what differed among cohorts A, B and C. The trial cohort was composed of about 58 patients with relapsed/refractory classical Hodgkin lymphoma, for whom complete response, partial response or progressive disease was recorded as best overall response. Single-agent nivolumab was administered to trial patients in the multi-cohort phase II CheckMate 205 trial. An independent review committee assessed best overall response by applying the 2007 International Working Group response criteria. Trial PBMCs were collected immediately before nivolumab initiation (C1D1) and during therapy at cycle 2 day 1 and cycle 4 day 1. After peripheral blood was drawn into 8 mL Vacutainer Cell Preparation Tubes, PBMCs were isolated by centrifugation and then cryopreserved.

Overall study results and their limits: Trial patients with a complete response had baseline diversity similar to that of newly diagnosed patients, while partial responders and progressors had significantly lower diversity. A significant rise by C4D1 was seen in CD4+ but not CD8+ TCR diversity (p=0.0027 vs p=0.16), with the rise being most apparent in complete responders (p=0.02). Only a single clinical trial cohort was studied, and what caused the repertoire differences, possibly disease activity or prior therapy, remained undefined. Newly diagnosed patients were reported to have lower baseline TCR diversity than healthy donors, and relapsed/refractory patients were reported to have lower baseline TCR diversity still. Patients starting nivolumab less than 1 year after ASCT had lower diversity and were excluded from later analyses to avoid confounding by immune reconstitution.

The TCR sequence derives from a human donor with classical Hodgkin lymphoma. The chain uses TRBV27 and TRBJ1-1; the D gene identity is not certain. The sample was peripheral blood mononuclear cells (PBMCs), taken at baseline. The CDR3 loop reads CASSSATTEAFF. The sequenced DNA: TGTGCCAGCAGTTCAGCCACGACTGAAGCTTTCTTT.